The T cell receptor beta chain under discussion was sequenced for a study of blood T cell repertoires in COVID-19. About the research overall: Acute-phase and convalescent COVID-19 samples originated in the United States, Italy and Spain. T cells, B-cell-depleted T cells, or PBMCs provided the cDNA or gDNA that served as material.

How the authors handled the data: Reference gene primer amplification yielded estimated nucleated cell counts. Assay used: immunoSEQ multiplex PCR; TCRdb lists only in-frame clones, some missing. V, J and clone size reflect that table, while D and trimming were determined from the DNA. The table lists under 200,000 clones, around nine tenths of them singletons. The sample taken for sequencing was peripheral blood. The TCR sequence derives from a man aged 18 to 29 with active or convalescent COVID-19.

CDR3 in DNA: TGTGCCACCAGCAGCCCTCGGGACAGGGCTGGAAACACCATATATTTT. Translating it yields CATSSPRDRAGNTIYF. V gene TRBV15 combines with J gene TRBJ1-3, with TRBD1 matching 9 bases. CDR3 length equals 16 residues. Losses at the gene ends were 3 bases for V and 2 bases for J; bases not matched to a gene: 5. Germline CDR1 and CDR2: LNHNV and YYDKDF (reference sequence). Variable domain in full (rest from reference TRBV15 and TRBJ1-3): DAMVIQNPRYQVTQFGKPVTLSCSQTLNHNVMYWYQQKSSQAPKLLFHYYDKDFNNEADTPDNFQSRRPNTSFCFLDIRSPGLGDTAMYLCATSSPRDRAGNTIYFGEGSWLTVV.